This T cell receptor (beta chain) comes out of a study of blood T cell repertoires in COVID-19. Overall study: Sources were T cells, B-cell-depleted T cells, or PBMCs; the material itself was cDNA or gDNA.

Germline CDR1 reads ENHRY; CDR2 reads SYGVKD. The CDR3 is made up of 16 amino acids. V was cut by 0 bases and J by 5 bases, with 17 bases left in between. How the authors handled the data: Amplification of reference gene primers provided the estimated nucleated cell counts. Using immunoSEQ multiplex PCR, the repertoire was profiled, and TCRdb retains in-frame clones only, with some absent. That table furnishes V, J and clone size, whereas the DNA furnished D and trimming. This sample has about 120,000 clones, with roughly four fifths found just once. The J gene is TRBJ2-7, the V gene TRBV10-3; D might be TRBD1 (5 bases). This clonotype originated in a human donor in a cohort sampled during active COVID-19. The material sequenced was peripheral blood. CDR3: CAISESRGALINEQYF. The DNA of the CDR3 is TGTGCCATCAGTGAGTCAAGGGGCGCTTTGATCAACGAGCAGTACTTC.